The 29 T cell receptor beta chains in this list originate from one sample, sequenced in a study of blood T cell repertoires in COVID-19. Generated by immunoSEQ multiplex PCR, the TCRdb table keeps only in-frame clones and is missing some. The table shows around 50,000 clones, with around 80% occurring only once. The sequenced material came from peripheral blood. All receptors derive from a human donor in a cohort sampled during active COVID-19.

The chain couples TRBV19 to TRBJ1-1, with D unclear. The CDR3 has 13 residues. V was clipped by 4 bases and J by 3 bases, with 9 bases between them. Germline loops: CDR1 LNHDA, CDR2 SQIVND (reference sequence). This chain's CDR3 is CASSTTPDTEAFF. The CDR3 DNA follows: TGTGCCAGTAGTACCACTCCGGACACTGAAGCTTTCTTT.

The V gene is TRBV24-1, the J gene TRBJ2-7, with 8 bases that match TRBD1. The CDR3 length is 17 residues. From germline, CDR1 is KGHDR and CDR2 SFDVKD. The V segment lost 4 bases and the J segment 4 bases; nucleotides outside the gene matches: 14. The CDR3 here is CATSDSPRTGPGYEQYF. The CDR3 DNA is TGTGCCACCAGTGACTCCCCTCGGACAGGGCCGGGGTACGAGCAGTACTTC.

The chain links TRBV19 to TRBJ1-2, with D unresolved. V dropped 1 base and J dropped 8 bases, with 11 bases sitting between them. The CDR3 sequence is 13 residues long. Germline V gene lookup returns CDR1 LNHDA and CDR2 SQIVND (reference sequence). CDR3 bases: TGTGCCAGTAGTATAGGACGGGGATACGGCTACACCTTC. It encodes CASSIGRGYGYTF.

The genes are TRBV5-1 and TRBJ2-1; 11 bases fit TRBD2. Trimming removed 4 bases from V and 6 bases from J; junction bases left unmatched: 6. Germline CDR1 is SGHRS and CDR2 is YFSETQ. The CDR3 is 15 residues long. In DNA, the CDR3 is TGCGCCAGCAGCCTAAGGACTAGCGGGTCCAATGAGCAGTTCTTC. This encodes CASSLRTSGSNEQFF.

The chain is built from TRBV9 and TRBJ1-1; 8 nucleotides line up with TRBD1. V shed 0 bases and J 1 base; nucleotides not matched to a gene: 20. This CDR3 contains 21 residues. Germline CDR1 and CDR2: SGDLS and YYNGEE. The CDR3 here is CASSVGPGIGQGWDKNTEAFF. CDR3 sequence (DNA): TGTGCCAGCAGCGTAGGTCCCGGGATTGGACAGGGATGGGATAAGAACACTGAAGCTTTCTTT.

The chain is built from TRBV16 and TRBJ2-5, with a tentative D call TRBD1 (6 bases). The CDR3 covers 14 residues. Per the germline V gene, CDR1 is KGHSY and CDR2 is FQNENV. The V end was cut by 3 bases, the J end by 2 bases, with 10 bases between. The CDR3 nucleotides read TGTGCCAGCAGCCATTCTGGGACACAAGAGACCCAGTACTTC. Its protein product is CASSHSGTQETQYF. Full variable domain (outside the CDR3, taken from reference TRBV16 and TRBJ2-5): GEEVAQTPKHLVRGEGQKAKLYCAPIKGHSYVFWYQQVLKNEFKFLISFQNENVFDETGMPKERFSAKCLPNSPCSLEIQATKLEDSAVYFCASSHSGTQETQYFGPGTRLLVL.

This chain links TRBV4-1 with TRBJ1-4, with D hard to call. Germline lookup yields CDR1 MGHRA and CDR2 YSYEKL. The CDR3 contains 14 residues. V lost 1 base to trimming and J lost 8 bases, with 11 bases between them. The CDR3 spells CASSQAGRNEKLFF. The CDR3 DNA is TGCGCCAGCAGCCAAGCGGGGAGGAACGAAAAACTGTTTTTT.

J is TRBJ1-6 and V is TRBV7-2, with 10 bases identical to TRBD1. CDR3 size: 14 residues. CDR1 and CDR2 from the germline V gene are SGHTA and FQGNSA. J gave up 9 bases and V 4 bases, and 3 bases lay outside the gene matches. The CDR3 spells CASSSTGGGSPLHF. The CDR3 DNA sequence: TGTGCCAGCAGCTCGACAGGGGGCGGTTCACCCCTCCACTTT.

This sequence joins TRBV28 and TRBJ1-1; 10 positions agree with TRBD1. CDR1 and CDR2 from the germline V gene are MDHEN and SYDVKM. Germline trimming cut 5 bases from V and 8 bases from J; bases unmatched to any gene: 8. This CDR3 is 14 amino acids long. The CDR3 here is CASSARQGAGEAFF. The CDR3 region has the DNA TGTGCCAGCAGTGCCCGACAGGGGGCGGGAGAAGCTTTCTTT.

The rearrangement uses TRBV15 and TRBJ2-1; D might be TRBD2 (5 bases). The CDR3 contains 15 residues. Trimming took off 3 bases at V and 0 bases at J, with 9 bases between the two ends. Germline-derived CDR1 and CDR2 are LNHNV and YYDKDF (reference sequence). CDR3 loop: CATSSDYPSYNEQFF. CDR3 in DNA: TGTGCCACCAGCAGCGACTACCCCTCCTACAATGAGCAGTTCTTC.

CDR3 in DNA: TGTGCCAGCAGCCCGACTAGCGGGAGGACCGGGGAGCTGTTTTTT. Its translation: CASSPTSGRTGELFF. This sequence joins TRBV2 and TRBJ2-2; 13 nucleotides line up with TRBD2. In germline, CDR1 is SNHLY, CDR2 FYNNEI. Losses at the gene ends were 6 bases for V and 5 bases for J; bases not matched to a gene: 3. The CDR3 runs 15 residues.

The chain recombines TRBV25-1 with TRBJ2-1; 9 nucleotides match TRBD1. Per germline, CDR1 MGHDK and CDR2 SYGVNS. The CDR3 spans 16 residues. The V gene end was trimmed by 4 bases and the J gene end by 3 bases; junction bases not matched to a gene: 7. The CDR3 nucleotides are TGTGCCAGCAGTGGGACGACAGGGGGTATCTACAATGAGCAGTTCTTC. It encodes CASSGTTGGIYNEQFF.

V is TRBV5-1 and J is TRBJ1-1; TRBD1 agrees at 8 bases. The V and J ends lost 4 bases and 4 bases, in that order; junction bases with no gene match: 9. The length of the CDR3 is 15 residues. Germline V CDR1 and CDR2: SGHRS, YFSETQ. The CDR3 sequence: CASSPPGGGVTEAFF. The CDR3 nucleotides read TGCGCCAGCAGCCCACCAGGGGGCGGGGTCACTGAAGCTTTCTTT.

V and J are TRBV7-2 and TRBJ2-2; TRBD1 aligns across 9 bases. Trimming cost V 5 bases and J 4 bases; bases outside gene matches: 17. The CDR3 loop spans 19 amino acids. Germline V gene lookup returns CDR1 SGHTA and CDR2 FQGNSA. The CDR3 coding sequence is TGTGCCAGCAGCCCCTACCTCCGGGACAGGGTGCGCGGCACCGGGGAGCTGTTTTTT. Translation: CASSPYLRDRVRGTGELFF. Using reference TRBV7-2 and TRBJ2-2 for the parts outside the CDR3, the full variable domain is GAGVSQSPSNKVTEKGKDVELRCDPISGHTALYWYRQSLGQGLEFLIYFQGNSAPDKSGLPSDRFSAERTGGSVSTLTIQRTQQEDSAVYLCASSPYLRDRVRGTGELFFGEGSRLTVL.

J is TRBJ2-2 and V is TRBV7-8, with 9 bases aligning to TRBD2. CDR1 and CDR2 (germline): SGHVS, FQNEAQ. J was trimmed by 7 bases and V by 6 bases; bases with no gene match: 15. There are 17 residues in the CDR3. The chain's CDR3 is CASSPALGGRADGELFF. The CDR3 region has the DNA TGTGCCAGCAGTCCAGCTTTGGGCGGGAGGGCCGACGGGGAGCTGTTTTTT.

The chain is built from TRBV24-1 and TRBJ2-7, with 11 bases lining up with TRBD2. Germline assignment: CDR1 KGHDR and CDR2 SFDVKD. This CDR3 region has 15 residues. V was pared by 10 bases and J by 1 base, with 8 bases of the junction left unmatched. The CDR3 nucleotides read TGTGCCACTGTAACTAGCGGGAGAATGTCCTACGAGCAGTACTTC. Its translation is CATVTSGRMSYEQYF.

The chain carries TRBV7-9 and TRBJ1-4, with a possible D match to TRBD1 (6 bases). Trimming pared 3 bases from V and 8 bases from J, leaving 7 bases between. This CDR3 is built from 12 residues. From germline, CDR1 is SEHNR and CDR2 FQNEAQ (reference sequence). The DNA for the CDR3 is TGTGCCAGCAGCTTTAGGGGGGAAAAACTGTTTTTT. As protein: CASSFRGEKLFF.

The J gene is TRBJ2-5, the V gene TRBV7-8, with D possibly TRBD2 on 6 matching bases. Germline lookup yields CDR1 SGHVS and CDR2 FQNEAQ. The CDR3 runs 13 residues. Deletions cut 5 bases from V and 3 bases from J, with 10 bases between. The CDR3 region has the DNA TGTGCCAGCAGCCGGGAGAGGGAAGAGACCCAGTACTTC. Residues: CASSREREETQYF. Filled out from reference TRBV7-8 and TRBJ2-5, the complete variable domain reads GAGVSQSPRYKVAKRGQDVALRCDPISGHVSLFWYQQALGQGPEFLTYFQNEAQLDKSGLPSDRFFAERPEGSVSTLKIQRTQQEDSAVYLCASSREREETQYFGPGTRLLVL.

This chain connects TRBV30 to TRBJ2-6; tentative D call: TRBD1 (6 bases). Per the germline V gene, CDR1 is GTSNPN and CDR2 is SVGIG (reference sequence). The CDR3 runs 14 residues. As DNA, the CDR3 is TGTGCGGGGACACTCCCCTCTGGGGCCAACGTCCTGACTTTC. As protein: CAGTLPSGANVLTF. Based on the CDR3 plus reference TRBV30 and TRBJ2-6, the full variable domain is SQTIHQWPATLVQPVGSPLSLECTVEGTSNPNLYWYRQAAGRGLQLLFYSVGIGQISSEVPQNLSASRPQDRQFILSSKKLLLSDSGFYLCAGTLPSGANVLTFGAGSRLTVL.

This clone has a handful of counts. The J gene is TRBJ2-2, the V gene TRBV5-6, with D uncertain. V lost 2 bases to trimming and J lost 7 bases, with 12 bases between them. The CDR3 covers 14 residues. CDR1 SGHDT and CDR2 YYEEEE come from the germline V gene. This chain's CDR3 is CASSLQNQDGELFF. The CDR3 DNA follows: TGTGCCAGCAGCTTACAAAATCAGGACGGGGAGCTGTTTTTT.

This rearrangement joins TRBV5-1 to TRBJ2-7, with D maybe TRBD2 (5 bases). Germline loops: CDR1 SGHRS, CDR2 YFSETQ. The CDR3 is 15 residues long. V dropped 4 bases and J dropped 1 base, with 15 bases sitting between them. CDR3 region: CASSPEAGFSYEQYF. The DNA for the CDR3 is TGCGCCAGCAGCCCGGAGGCAGGTTTTTCCTACGAGCAGTACTTC.

The chain is built from TRBV7-2 and TRBJ2-1; possibly TRBD2 for D (5 bases). V was shortened by 3 bases and J by 7 bases, with 16 bases between the two germline ends. This CDR3 has 15 residues. In germline, CDR1 is SGHTA, CDR2 FQGNSA. This CDR3 is CASSLAPRAANEQFF. Written as DNA, the CDR3 is TGTGCCAGCAGCTTGGCCCCTCGAGCGGCAAATGAGCAGTTCTTC.

This chain uses TRBV4-2 with TRBJ2-7; no clear D gene. This CDR3 spans 13 amino acids. The V gene's germline CDR1 is LGHNA and CDR2 YNFKEQ. V was clipped by 4 bases and J by 2 bases, with 9 bases between them. DNA for the CDR3: TGTGCCAGCAGCCCCCAGGTAGCCTACGAGCAGTACTTC. Protein sequence: CASSPQVAYEQYF.

V gene TRBV7-2 combines with J gene TRBJ1-6, with a possible D match to TRBD1 (5 bases). The V end lost 6 bases, the J end lost 3 bases, and 9 bases lay between the germline ends. Germline V CDR1 and CDR2: SGHTA, FQGNSA. This CDR3 is built from 14 residues. As DNA, the CDR3 is TGTGCCAGCAGTCCGACAGTCTATAATTCACCCCTCCACTTT. Its translation: CASSPTVYNSPLHF.

This clone is a singleton in its sample. Written as DNA, the CDR3 is TGTGCCAGCAGCTTTGACAGCTACGAGCAGTACTTC. It yields the protein CASSFDSYEQYF. The gene calls are TRBV5-4 and TRBJ2-7, with a possible D match to TRBD1 (5 bases). Looked up from germline, CDR1 is SGHNT and CDR2 is YYREEE (reference sequence). V lost 2 bases to trimming and J lost 3 bases, with 6 bases between them. CDR3 length equals 12 residues. Together with reference TRBV5-4 and TRBJ2-7, the CDR3 gives the full variable domain: ETGVTQSPTHLIKTRGQQVTLRCSSQSGHNTVSWYQQALGQGPQFIFQYYREEENGRGNFPPRFSGLQFPNYSSELNVNALELDDSALYLCASSFDSYEQYFGPGTRLTVT.

This chain connects TRBV24-1 to TRBJ2-1; TRBD2 is a possible D gene (6 bases). Trimming removed 7 bases from V and 1 base from J, with 13 bases in between. Looked up from germline, CDR1 is KGHDR and CDR2 is SFDVKD. This CDR3 comprises 15 residues. The CDR3: CATRIWDSSYNEQFF. CDR3 bases: TGTGCCACCAGGATATGGGACTCGTCCTACAATGAGCAGTTCTTC.

This clone has just a few counts. This sequence joins TRBV6-4 and TRBJ1-1, with TRBD1 as a possible D gene (6 bases). CDR3 length: 13 amino acids. The V and J ends lost 6 bases and 1 base respectively, with 9 bases between them. Germline-derived CDR1 and CDR2 are MRHNA and SNTAGT. This CDR3 reads CASSLTGNTEAFF. The CDR3 coding sequence is TGTGCCAGCAGCTTGACAGGGAACACTGAAGCTTTCTTT.

The V gene is TRBV10-3, the J gene TRBJ2-5, with 11 nucleotides matching TRBD2. Per the germline V gene, CDR1 is ENHRY and CDR2 is SYGVKD. V was pared by 4 bases and J by 5 bases, with 9 bases of the junction left unmatched. The CDR3 has 16 amino acids. CDR3 coding DNA: TGTGCCATCAGTGGATCGGGTAGCGGGGGGGGTGAGACCCAGTACTTC. Translated, it gives CAISGSGSGGGETQYF.

The chain recombines TRBV29-1 with TRBJ2-5; 8 positions match TRBD1. The trim removed 3 bases at V and 3 bases at J, leaving 12 bases unmatched. Germline lookup yields CDR1 SQVTM and CDR2 ANQGSEA. There are 16 residues in the CDR3. The CDR3 sequence is CSVDPGQRTGKETQYF. The DNA of the CDR3 is TGCAGCGTTGATCCGGGGCAACGGACAGGGAAAGAGACCCAGTACTTC.